The source of this T cell receptor (beta chain) is a study of CD8+ T cells in alopecia areata. About the study: Severity scores in treated patients reflected the percentage of scalp affected.

The sequencing template was cDNA reverse transcribed from extracted RNA. Assay used: immunoSEQ multiplex PCR; TCRdb lists only in-frame clones, some missing. The top ten hold roughly 13% of the sample, which has roughly 200,000 clones, roughly three fifths seen once. This clone was counted a few times. The junction had 2 bases not matched to a gene; V was cut back by 3 bases and J by 6 bases. The CDR3 has 15 residues. Germline values: CDR1 SGHAT, CDR2 FQDESV (reference sequence). Regarding treatment: oral pan-JAK inhibitor, 5-10 mg twice daily. Sampling of alopecia areata patients yielded lesional scalp punch biopsies as well as peripheral blood.

The sample consisted of CD8+ T cells sorted from blood, taken at week 24, from a patient treated with tofacitinib. This clonotype was obtained from a human donor with alopecia areata. The J gene is TRBJ2-1, the V gene TRBV11-1; 13 bases line up with TRBD2. The CDR3 here is CASSFRTSGGNEQFF. The DNA for the CDR3 is TGTGCCAGCAGCTTCCGGACTAGCGGGGGCAATGAGCAGTTCTTC.